These 14 T cell receptor beta chains were sequenced from one sample in a study of Ad26.COV2.S vaccination and SARS-CoV-2 variants. Profiled with immunoSEQ multiplex PCR; TCRdb holds only in-frame clones, not every one. The sample consists of approximately 250,000 clones, roughly 89% of them appearing once. Treatment given: some 19 received Ad26.COV2.S at low or high dose, single or two shots; about 5 received placebo; per-sample allocation not given. Collection of samples fell on day 63 after the first vaccine or placebo injection. The material was peripheral blood, obtained in a trial of Ad26.COV2.S vaccine versus placebo. Source of these receptors: a person between 18 and 65 years old who received the Ad26.COV2.S COVID-19 vaccine or a placebo.

The chain combines TRBV5-1 with TRBJ2-1, with 7 bases identical to TRBD2. The CDR3 length is 17 residues. The germline V gene encodes CDR1 SGHRS and CDR2 YFSETQ. With V trimmed by 0 bases and J by 4 bases, 10 bases remained unmatched. The CDR3 sequence: CASSLVVSGGGYNEQFF. The CDR3 DNA follows: TGCGCCAGCAGCTTGGTAGTGTCGGGGGGAGGATACAATGAGCAGTTCTTC.

The chain joins TRBV28 to TRBJ1-5; D possibly corresponds to TRBD1 (6 bases). The CDR3 extends over 15 amino acids. Germline V lookup: CDR1 MDHEN, CDR2 SYDVKM. V gave up 3 bases and J gave up 3 bases, with 12 bases separating them. CDR3 nucleotides: TGTGCCAGCAGTTTGGGGGGGGCTGTCAATCAGCCCCAGCATTTT. Encoded protein: CASSLGGAVNQPQHF.

This clone was observed a single time. The chain joins TRBV7-3 to TRBJ2-5; 7 bases are a match to TRBD1. The V gene's germline CDR1 is SGHTA and CDR2 FQGTGA. Trimming at V came to 2 bases and at J to 5 bases, leaving 8 bases not matched to a gene. The CDR3 loop spans 15 amino acids. The CDR3 nucleotides read TGTGCCAGCAGCTTAGCGGGCGGCAGGGGGGAGACCCAGTACTTC. Protein product: CASSLAGGRGETQYF.

V and J are TRBV3-1 (or the pseudogene TRBV3-2) and TRBJ1-3; the match to TRBD1 covers 9 bases. V gave up 0 bases and J gave up 4 bases; unmatched junction bases: 10. Germline CDR1 is LGHDT and CDR2 is YNNKEL (reference sequence). The CDR3 length is 18 residues. This CDR3 reads CASSQDRLGQGFGNTIYF. Written as DNA, the CDR3 is TGTGCCAGCAGCCAAGATCGATTGGGACAGGGCTTCGGAAACACCATATATTTT.

V usage is TRBV9 and J usage is TRBJ2-3; a weak D match, TRBD1 (7 bases). V lost 0 bases and J lost 4, with 12 bases in between. Germline values: CDR1 SGDLS, CDR2 YYNGEE. The CDR3 loop spans 15 amino acids. This CDR3 is CASSVEARGADTQYF. The CDR3 DNA reads as TGTGCCAGCAGCGTAGAAGCCAGGGGGGCAGATACGCAGTATTTT.

V gene TRBV15 combines with J gene TRBJ2-1; 9 positions agree with TRBD1. The junction had 2 bases not matched to a gene; V was cut back by 5 bases and J by 3 bases. The CDR3 has 14 amino acids. The germline V gene has CDR1 LNHNV and CDR2 YYDKDF (reference sequence). The CDR3 reads CATSGDRDYNEQFF. The DNA for the CDR3 is TGTGCCACCAGCGGGGACAGGGACTACAATGAGCAGTTCTTC.

The chain has TRBV10-3 and TRBJ1-1, with D unclear. With 6 bases removed from V and 0 bases from J, the gap between germline ends came to 14 bases. From germline, CDR1 is ENHRY and CDR2 SYGVKD. The CDR3 is 15 amino acids. CDR3 sequence reads: CAIRDGVGMNTEAFF. For the CDR3, the DNA is TGTGCCATCAGGGACGGGGTAGGGATGAACACTGAAGCTTTCTTT.

This chain links TRBV12-3 or TRBV12-4 with TRBJ2-7, with D unclear. This CDR3 contains 12 residues. Trimming shortened V by 3 bases and J by 0 bases, and 3 bases separated the two germline ends. For the CDR3, the DNA is TGTGCCAGCAGTTTCAACTCCTACGAGCAGTACTTC. This codes for CASSFNSYEQYF.

This chain connects TRBV12-2 to TRBJ1-4; the D call TRBD1 from the table was never checked on the DNA. TRBV12-2 is marked as a pseudogene. This CDR3 has 18 amino acids. The CDR3, as DNA: TGTGCAAGTCGGGGAGACGGGACAGGCGTGGGGCTAGGTGAAAAACTGTTTTTT. Residues: CASRGDGTGVGLGEKLFF.

The chain has TRBV25-1 and TRBJ2-5; TRBD1 matches at 8 bases. CDR1 and CDR2 (germline): MGHDK, SYGVNS. Germline trimming cut 4 bases from V and 7 bases from J; bases unmatched to any gene: 8. CDR3 length: 14 residues. The CDR3 region is CASSAQTGVSTQYF. DNA of the CDR3: TGTGCCAGCAGTGCCCAGACAGGGGTTTCGACCCAGTACTTC.

The chain joins TRBV7-9 to TRBJ2-3; 15 bases match TRBD2. CDR3 length equals 15 residues. Trimming removed 8 bases from V and 5 bases from J; junction bases left unmatched: 5. Germline CDR1 reads SEHNR; CDR2 reads FQNEAQ (reference sequence). The CDR3 DNA sequence: TGTGCCAGCCAGGGACTAGCGGGGGGTCAAGATACGCAGTATTTT. Its translation is CASQGLAGGQDTQYF.

The rearrangement links TRBV7-2 to TRBJ2-7, with 11 bases matching TRBD2. CDR1 and CDR2 from the germline V gene are SGHTA and FQGNSA. The CDR3 consists of 16 residues. V shed 2 bases, J shed 0 bases, and the junction held 3 bases outside the gene matches. The CDR3 reads CASSLRLAGLSYEQYF. CDR3 DNA sequence: TGTGCCAGCAGCTTAAGACTAGCGGGACTCTCCTACGAGCAGTACTTC.

This chain joins TRBV4-2 and TRBJ2-1; 10 positions agree with TRBD2. Germline-derived CDR1 and CDR2 are LGHNA and YNFKEQ. The CDR3 has 16 residues. Losses at the gene ends were 1 base for V and 7 bases for J; bases not matched to a gene: 7. CDR3 DNA sequence: TGTGCCAGCAGCCAAGGCCCTAGCGGGAGCGGGAATGAGCAGTTCTTC. As protein: CASSQGPSGSGNEQFF.

The chain uses TRBV4-1 and TRBJ1-3; D remains unclear. Trimming pared 1 base from V and 0 bases from J, leaving 10 bases between. The germline gives CDR1 MGHRA, CDR2 YSYEKL. The CDR3 has 16 amino acids. The CDR3 sequence is CASSQGRALSGNTIYF. The CDR3 region has the DNA TGCGCCAGCAGCCAAGGGCGGGCCCTCTCTGGAAACACCATATATTTT.